Here is one TCR beta chain with its context. Its antigen is unknown. In the original workflow: ImmunoSEQ junction-only sequences lacked quality scores, so their filtering differed. The method was immunoSEQ multiplex PCR; TCRdb's version includes in-frame clones alone and lacks a portion of them. The V and J calls and clone size were taken over from that table, and D and trimming were inferred from the DNA. This sample has about 680,000 clones, with around four fifths found just once. The sample belongs to a study of shared clonotypes between healthy human individuals. Study-wide findings and caveats: Clonotypes shared by all four sorted-subset donors had higher generation probabilities than non-shared clonotypes. Despite large depth, sorted-subset datasets appeared incompletely sequenced.

The CDR3 has 13 residues. The V gene lost 7 bases and the J gene lost 4 bases, with 13 bases spanning the gap. In germline, CDR1 is MRHNA, CDR2 SNTAGT. The genes are TRBV6-4 and TRBJ1-1; D is perhaps TRBD1 (5 bases). Sequencing was performed on memory CD4+ T cells sorted from blood. Subset specified: CD45RA-negative fraction. This receptor was obtained from a woman in her 30s in good health. The CDR3 DNA reads as TGTGCCAGCAAGATAGGGGAAGGCACTGAAGCTTTCTTT. It yields the protein CASKIGEGTEAFF.